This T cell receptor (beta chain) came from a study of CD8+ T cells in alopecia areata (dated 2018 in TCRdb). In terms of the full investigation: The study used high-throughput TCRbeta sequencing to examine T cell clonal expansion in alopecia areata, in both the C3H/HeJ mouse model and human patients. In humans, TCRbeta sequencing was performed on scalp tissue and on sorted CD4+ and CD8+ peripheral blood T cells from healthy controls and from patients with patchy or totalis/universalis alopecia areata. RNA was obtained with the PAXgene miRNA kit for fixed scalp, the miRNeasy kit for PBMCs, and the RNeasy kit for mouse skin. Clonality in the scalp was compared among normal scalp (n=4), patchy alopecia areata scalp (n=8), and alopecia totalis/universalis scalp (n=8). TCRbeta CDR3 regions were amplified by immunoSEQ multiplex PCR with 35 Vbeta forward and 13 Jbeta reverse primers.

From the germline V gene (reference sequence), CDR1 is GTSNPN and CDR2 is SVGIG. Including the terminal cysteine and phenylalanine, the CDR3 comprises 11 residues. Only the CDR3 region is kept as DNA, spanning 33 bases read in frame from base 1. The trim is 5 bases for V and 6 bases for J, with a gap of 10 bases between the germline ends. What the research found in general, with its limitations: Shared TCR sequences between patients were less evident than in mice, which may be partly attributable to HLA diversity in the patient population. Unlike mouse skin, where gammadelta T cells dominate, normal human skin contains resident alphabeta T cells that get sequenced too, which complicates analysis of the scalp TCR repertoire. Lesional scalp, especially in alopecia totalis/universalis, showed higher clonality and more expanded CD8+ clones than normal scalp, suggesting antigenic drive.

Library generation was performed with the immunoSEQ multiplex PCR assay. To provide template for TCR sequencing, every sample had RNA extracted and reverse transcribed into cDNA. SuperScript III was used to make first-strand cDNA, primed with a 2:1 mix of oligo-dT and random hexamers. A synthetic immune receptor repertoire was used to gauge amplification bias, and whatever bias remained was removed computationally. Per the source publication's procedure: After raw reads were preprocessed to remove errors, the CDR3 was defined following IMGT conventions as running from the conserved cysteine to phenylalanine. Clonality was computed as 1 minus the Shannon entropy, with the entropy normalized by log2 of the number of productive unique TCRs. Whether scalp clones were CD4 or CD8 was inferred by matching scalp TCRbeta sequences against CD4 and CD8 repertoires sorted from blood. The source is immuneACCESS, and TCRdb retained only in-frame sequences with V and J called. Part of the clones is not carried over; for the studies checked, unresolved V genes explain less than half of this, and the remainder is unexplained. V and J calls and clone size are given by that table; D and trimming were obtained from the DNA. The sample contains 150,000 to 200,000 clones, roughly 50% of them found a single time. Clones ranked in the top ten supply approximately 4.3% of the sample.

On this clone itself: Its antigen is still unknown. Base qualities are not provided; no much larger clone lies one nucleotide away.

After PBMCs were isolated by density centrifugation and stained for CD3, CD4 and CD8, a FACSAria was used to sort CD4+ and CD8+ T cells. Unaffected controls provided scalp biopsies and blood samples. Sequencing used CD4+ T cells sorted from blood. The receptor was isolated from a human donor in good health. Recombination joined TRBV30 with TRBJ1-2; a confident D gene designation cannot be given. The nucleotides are TGTGCCTGGGAGAACCTAAATGGCTACACCTTC. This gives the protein CAWENLNGYTF.